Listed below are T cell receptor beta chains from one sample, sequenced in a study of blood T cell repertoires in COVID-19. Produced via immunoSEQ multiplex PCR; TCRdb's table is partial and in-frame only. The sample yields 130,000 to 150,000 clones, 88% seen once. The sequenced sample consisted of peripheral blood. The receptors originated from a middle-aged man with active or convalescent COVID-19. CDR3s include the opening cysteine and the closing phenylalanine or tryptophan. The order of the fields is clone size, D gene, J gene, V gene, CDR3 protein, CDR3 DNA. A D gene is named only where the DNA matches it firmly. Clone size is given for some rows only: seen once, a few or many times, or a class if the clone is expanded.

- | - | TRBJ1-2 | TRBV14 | CASSHRTGSNTF | TGTGCCAGCAGCCACCGGACGGGATCGAACACCTTC
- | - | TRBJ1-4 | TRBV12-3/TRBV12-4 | CASSPSGHEKLFF | TGTGCCAGCAGTCCCAGTGGGCATGAAAAACTGTTTTTT
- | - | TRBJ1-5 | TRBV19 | CASSPIGGQPQHF | TGTGCCAGTAGTCCGATAGGCGGGCAGCCCCAGCATTTT
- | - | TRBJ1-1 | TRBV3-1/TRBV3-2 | CASSQTTAKNTEAFF | TGTGCCAGCAGCCAAACAACAGCCAAGAACACTGAAGCTTTCTTT
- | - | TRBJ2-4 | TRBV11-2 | CASSLENIAKNIQYF | TGTGCCAGCAGCTTGGAGAATATAGCCAAAAACATTCAGTACTTC
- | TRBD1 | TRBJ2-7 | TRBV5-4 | CASSGQGANYEQYF | TGTGCCAGCAGTGGACAGGGGGCAAACTACGAGCAGTACTTC
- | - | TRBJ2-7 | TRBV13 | CASSVPGPQGGYEQYF | TGTGCCAGCAGCGTACCGGGACCCCAGGGAGGCTACGAGCAGTACTTC
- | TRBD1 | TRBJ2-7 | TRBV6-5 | CASRGQGKSSYEQYF | TGTGCCAGCAGGGGACAGGGAAAGAGCTCCTACGAGCAGTACTTC
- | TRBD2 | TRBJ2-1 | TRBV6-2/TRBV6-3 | CASSYPLKIAGGAEQFF | TGTGCCAGCAGTTACCCCCTGAAGATAGCGGGAGGGGCTGAGCAGTTCTTC
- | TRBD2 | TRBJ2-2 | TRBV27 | CASSLLAGGNGELFF | TGTGCCAGCAGTTTATTAGCGGGAGGGAACGGGGAGCTGTTTTTT
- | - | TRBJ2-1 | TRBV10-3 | CAISNSGSSYNEQFF | TGTGCCATCAGTAATAGCGGTAGCTCCTACAATGAGCAGTTCTTC
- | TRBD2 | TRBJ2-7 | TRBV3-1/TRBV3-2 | CASSSGTSGIGEQYF | TGTGCCAGCAGCTCCGGGACTAGCGGGATTGGCGAGCAGTACTTC
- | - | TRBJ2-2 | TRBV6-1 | CASSEFHRYTGELFF | TGTGCCAGCAGTGAATTTCACAGATACACCGGGGAGCTGTTTTTT
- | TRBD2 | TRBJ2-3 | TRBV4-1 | CASSSTSGEARDTQYF | TGCGCCAGCAGCTCAACTAGCGGGGAGGCGAGAGATACGCAGTATTTT
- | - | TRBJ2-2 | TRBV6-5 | CASSYSAGKVGELFF | TGTGCCAGCAGTTACTCGGCAGGGAAGGTCGGGGAGCTGTTTTTT
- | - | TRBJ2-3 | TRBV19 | CATSRGTTSDTQYF | TGTGCCACCAGTAGGGGGACTACATCAGATACGCAGTATTTT
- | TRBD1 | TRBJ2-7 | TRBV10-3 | CAIGGQDSYEQYF | TGTGCCATCGGGGGACAGGACTCCTACGAGCAGTACTTC
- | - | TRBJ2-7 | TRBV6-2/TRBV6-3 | CASSDQWRSSYEQYF | TGTGCCAGCAGTGACCAATGGAGGAGCTCCTACGAGCAGTACTTC
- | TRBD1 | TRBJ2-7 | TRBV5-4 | CASSLTGGYEQYF | TGTGCCAGCAGCTTGACAGGGGGCTACGAGCAGTACTTC
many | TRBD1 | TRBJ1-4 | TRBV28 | CASGRSGTGRTNEKLFF | TGTGCCAGCGGAAGATCCGGGACAGGGAGGACTAATGAAAAACTGTTTTTT
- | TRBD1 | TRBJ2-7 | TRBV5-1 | CASSQGQGPDEQYF | TGCGCCAGCAGCCAAGGACAGGGTCCGGACGAGCAGTACTTC
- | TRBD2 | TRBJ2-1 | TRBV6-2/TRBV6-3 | CASSYPSGRALLNEQFF | TGTGCCAGCAGTTACCCTAGCGGGAGGGCCTTATTGAATGAGCAGTTCTTC
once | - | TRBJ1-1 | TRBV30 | CAWTRTVNTEAFF | TGTGCCTGGACCAGGACAGTTAACACTGAAGCTTTCTTT
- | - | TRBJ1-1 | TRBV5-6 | CASSRGNTEAFF | TGTGCCAGCAGCCGGGGGAACACTGAAGCTTTCTTT
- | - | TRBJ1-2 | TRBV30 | CAWSVSGANYGYTF | TGTGCCTGGAGTGTGTCAGGGGCTAACTATGGCTACACCTTC
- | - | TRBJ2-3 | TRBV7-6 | CASSLALTISDTQYF | TGTGCCAGCAGCTTAGCGCTGACTATATCAGATACGCAGTATTTT
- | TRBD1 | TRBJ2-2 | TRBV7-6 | CASSLGAGGITGELFF | TGTGCCAGCAGCTTAGGGGCAGGGGGCATCACCGGGGAGCTGTTTTTT
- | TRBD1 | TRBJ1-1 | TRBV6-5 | CASSGTGEAFF | TGTGCCAGCAGCGGGACAGGTGAAGCTTTCTTT
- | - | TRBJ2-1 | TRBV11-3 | CASSYGGVGTRNEQFF | TGTGCCAGCAGCTATGGGGGAGTGGGGACACGGAATGAGCAGTTCTTC
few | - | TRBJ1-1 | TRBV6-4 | CASRLDRLNTEAFF | TGTGCCAGCAGACTCGACAGATTGAACACTGAAGCTTTCTTT
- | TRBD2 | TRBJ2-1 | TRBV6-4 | CASRRLASSYNEQFF | TGTGCCAGCAGGAGACTAGCGAGCTCCTACAATGAGCAGTTCTTC
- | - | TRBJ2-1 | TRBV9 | CASSPIAEHYNEQFF | TGTGCCAGCAGCCCAATAGCGGAACACTACAATGAGCAGTTCTTC
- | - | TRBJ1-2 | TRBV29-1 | CSVELRQTYGYTF | TGCAGCGTTGAGTTACGACAGACCTATGGCTACACCTTC
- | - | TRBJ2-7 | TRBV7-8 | CASSLQQGFYEQYF | TGTGCCAGCAGCTTACAACAGGGTTTCTACGAGCAGTACTTC
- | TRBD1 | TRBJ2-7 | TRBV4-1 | CASSQDPGTGAYEQYF | TGCGCCAGCAGCCAAGATCCTGGGACAGGTGCCTACGAGCAGTACTTC
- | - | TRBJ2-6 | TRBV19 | CASKGTPGGANVLTF | TGTGCCAGTAAAGGCACCCCGGGGGGGGCCAACGTCCTGACTTTC
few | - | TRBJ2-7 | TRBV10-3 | CAISDLREQYF | TGTGCCATCAGTGATCTACGGGAGCAGTACTTC
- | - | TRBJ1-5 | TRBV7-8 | CASSLLGQGRNQPQHF | TGTGCCAGCAGCTTGTTGGGGCAGGGGAGAAATCAGCCCCAGCATTTT
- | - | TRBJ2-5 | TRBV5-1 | CASSLVQGGETQYF | TGCGCCAGCAGCTTGGTACAGGGCGGTGAGACCCAGTACTTC
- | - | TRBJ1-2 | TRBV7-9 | CASSLDINYGYTF | TGTGCCAGCAGCTTGGACATCAACTATGGCTACACCTTC
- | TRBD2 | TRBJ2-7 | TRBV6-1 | CASSELAVGEQYF | TGTGCCAGCAGTGAGCTAGCGGTCGGCGAGCAGTACTTC
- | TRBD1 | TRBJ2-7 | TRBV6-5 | CASSYSTGPTYEQYF | TGTGCCAGCAGTTACTCGACAGGGCCGACCTACGAGCAGTACTTC
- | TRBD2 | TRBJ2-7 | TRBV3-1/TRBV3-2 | CASSHLGALAGDEQYF | TGTGCCAGCAGCCACCTGGGGGCACTAGCGGGAGACGAGCAGTACTTC
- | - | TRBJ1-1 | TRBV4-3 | CASSQTDKNTEAFF | TGCGCCAGCAGCCAAACGGACAAGAACACTGAAGCTTTCTTT
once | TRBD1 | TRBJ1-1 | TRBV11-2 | CASSWGQRNTEAFF | TGTGCCAGCAGCTGGGGACAGAGGAACACTGAAGCTTTCTTT
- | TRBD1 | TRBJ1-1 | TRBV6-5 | CASSYQGGTTEAFF | TGTGCCAGCAGTTACCAGGGGGGAACCACTGAAGCTTTCTTT
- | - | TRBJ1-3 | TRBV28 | CASYGQGSSGNTIYF | TGTGCCAGTTACGGCCAGGGCAGCTCTGGAAACACCATATATTTT
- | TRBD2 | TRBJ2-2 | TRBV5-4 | CASSWGTSNTGELFF | TGTGCCAGCAGCTGGGGGACTAGCAACACCGGGGAGCTGTTTTTT
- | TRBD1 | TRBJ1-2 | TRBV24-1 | CATSPSLGTGDYGYTF | TGTGCCACCAGTCCCTCCCTGGGGACAGGGGACTATGGCTACACCTTC
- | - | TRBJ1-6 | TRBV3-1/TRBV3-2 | CASSQGRGAISVNSPLHF | TGTGCCAGCAGCCAAGGAAGGGGCGCAATTTCGGTCAATTCACCCCTCCACTTT
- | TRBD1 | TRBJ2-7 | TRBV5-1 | CASSPSWTGGSYEQYF | TGCGCCAGCAGCCCATCTTGGACAGGGGGCTCCTACGAGCAGTACTTC
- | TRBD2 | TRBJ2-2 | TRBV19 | CASSRPSGVSTGELFF | TGTGCCAGTAGTAGGCCTAGCGGAGTTTCCACCGGGGAGCTGTTTTTT
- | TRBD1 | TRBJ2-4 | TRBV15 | CATSGGQGAKNIQYF | TGTGCCACCAGCGGGGGACAGGGAGCCAAAAACATTCAGTACTTC
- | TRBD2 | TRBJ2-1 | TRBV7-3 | CASSLGSSGRFYNEQFF | TGTGCCAGCAGCTTAGGTTCTAGCGGGAGGTTTTACAATGAGCAGTTCTTC